One sample yielded the 16 T cell receptor beta chains listed below, sequenced in a study of response to subunit inactivated influenza vaccine. In TCRdb, the RT-PCR reads were re-called with MiXCR into one record per CDR3 protein. The table records 150,000 or so distinct CDR3 sequences, about a tenth of them present only once. Sequenced here: non-naive T cells sorted from PBMCs, sampled 45 days after vaccination. Every receptor here comes from a man aged 50 to 60 who received an inactivated influenza vaccine.

V is TRBV28 and J is TRBJ2-3, with D perhaps matching TRBD1 or TRBD2 (6 bases each). The CDR3 sequence is 16 residues long. Trimming shortened V by 8 bases and J by 2 bases, and 20 bases separated the two germline ends. From germline, CDR1 is MDHEN and CDR2 SYDVKM. CDR3 bases: TGTGCCAGCGAAAGGGGTTTGGGGGGCCTCACAGATACGCAGTATTTT. Residues: CASERGLGGLTDTQYF.

A few counts support this clonotype. The chain recombines TRBV2 with TRBJ2-1; D call uncertain. The V end was cut by 5 bases, the J end by 13 bases, with 12 bases between. Germline loops: CDR1 SNHLY, CDR2 FYNNEI. The CDR3 runs to 11 residues. CDR3 nucleotide sequence: TGTGCCAGCAGTAGAAATTTCGTACAGTTCTTC. Its translation is CASSRNFVQFF.

Turning to this clonotype: The junction shows a germline mismatch at one end, possibly a read error. This chain connects TRBV20-1 to TRBJ1-5; no clear D. Germline lookup yields CDR1 DFQATT and CDR2 SNEGSKA (reference sequence). The CDR3 is 15 amino acids. CDR3: CGARTTPDSNQPQHF. The CDR3 bases are TGCGGTGCTAGGACCACACCAGATAGCAATCAGCCCCAGCATTTT.

This clonotype occurred a few times. This rearrangement joins TRBV13 to TRBJ1-3; D might be TRBD1 (6 bases). The CDR3 extends over 16 amino acids. V lost 4 bases to trimming and J lost 0 bases, with 13 bases between them. Germline CDR1 is PRHDT and CDR2 is FYEKMQ (reference sequence). CDR3 residues: CASSSGTSNSGNTIYF. CDR3 in DNA: TGTGCCAGCAGCTCTGGGACATCTAACTCTGGAAACACCATATATTTT.

This sequence joins TRBV20-1 and TRBJ2-1, with D unresolved. The V gene lost 3 bases and the J gene lost 4 bases, with 7 bases spanning the gap. Germline assignment: CDR1 DFQATT and CDR2 SNEGSKA (reference sequence). The CDR3 extends over 12 amino acids. The CDR3 region is CSASIHYNEQFF. CDR3 DNA sequence: TGCAGTGCTAGTATCCATTACAATGAGCAGTTCTTC.

This clonotype has more than one count but fewer than ten. The chain uses TRBV27 and TRBJ2-3; 13 nucleotides line up with TRBD2. V lost 3 bases to trimming and J lost 4 bases; unmatched junction nucleotides: 4. CDR1 MNHEY and CDR2 SMNVEV come from the germline V gene (reference sequence). This CDR3 is 16 amino acids long. CDR3 in amino acids: CASSLGTSGISDTQYF. The CDR3 DNA follows: TGTGCCAGCAGTTTGGGGACTAGCGGGATCTCAGATACGCAGTATTTT.

This chain joins TRBV11-2 and TRBJ2-3, with 14 bases matching TRBD2. Looked up from germline, CDR1 is SGHAT and CDR2 is FQNNGV. There are 18 residues in the CDR3. V was clipped by 5 bases and J by 2 bases; unmatched bases: 9. CDR3 DNA: TGTGCCAGCAGCCATTCTGGACTAGCGGGGGGTATCACAGATACGCAGTATTTT. Translated: CASSHSGLAGGITDTQYF. Drawing the rest from reference TRBV11-2 and TRBJ2-3, the complete variable domain is EAGVAQSPRYKIIEKRQSVAFWCNPISGHATLYWYQQILGQGPKLLIQFQNNGVVDDSQLPKDRFSAERLKGVDSTLKIQPAKLEDSAVYLCASSHSGLAGGITDTQYFGPGTRLTVL.

This clonotype was picked up many times. V is TRBV4-1 and J is TRBJ2-3; weak D call: TRBD2 (6 bases). The V gene's germline CDR1 is MGHRA and CDR2 YSYEKL. The CDR3 has 16 residues. V dropped 1 base and J dropped 5 bases, with 16 bases sitting between them. CDR3: CASSQAVTRGLDTQYF. The CDR3, as DNA: TGCGCCAGCAGCCAAGCGGTGACTAGGGGATTAGATACGCAGTATTTT.

In this sample, this clonotype turned up a few times. The chain employs TRBV7-2 and TRBJ2-5, with a tentative D call TRBD2 (6 bases). With 5 bases removed from V and 8 bases from J, the gap between germline ends came to 21 bases. This CDR3 spans 15 amino acids. CDR1 is SGHTA, CDR2 FQGNSA, per germline. The CDR3 nucleotides are TGTGCCAGCAGCCCGGCCGGGGGACTCCCGGTCACCCAGTACTTC. It encodes CASSPAGGLPVTQYF. Full variable domain (rest looked up from reference TRBV7-2 and TRBJ2-5): GAGVSQSPSNKVTEKGKDVELRCDPISGHTALYWYRQSLGQGLEFLIYFQGNSAPDKSGLPSDRFSAERTGGSVSTLTIQRTQQEDSAVYLCASSPAGGLPVTQYFGPGTRLLVL.

This clonotype was observed a handful of times. The chain combines TRBV4-1 with TRBJ2-3; D might be TRBD1 (5 bases). Per the germline V gene, CDR1 is MGHRA and CDR2 is YSYEKL. V dropped 1 base and J dropped 3 bases, with 11 bases sitting between them. This CDR3 has 15 amino acids. The CDR3: CASSQGQGGTDTQYF. In DNA form, the CDR3 reads TGCGCCAGCAGCCAAGGCCAGGGTGGGACAGATACGCAGTATTTT.

The gene calls are TRBV20-1 and TRBJ2-1, with 8 bases lining up with TRBD2. The V gene end was trimmed by 6 bases and the J gene end by 9 bases; junction bases not matched to a gene: 10. Germline lookup yields CDR1 DFQATT and CDR2 SNEGSKA (reference sequence). This CDR3 is built from 13 residues. This chain's CDR3 is CSASAGVNGEQFF. CDR3 nucleotides: TGCAGTGCCTCAGCGGGAGTGAACGGTGAGCAGTTCTTC.

The V call is TRBV30, the J call TRBJ2-3; D ambiguous. Trimming cost V 2 bases and J 5 bases, with 17 bases left between them. The CDR3 runs to 15 residues. Germline lookup yields CDR1 GTSNPN and CDR2 SVGIG (reference sequence). For the CDR3, the DNA is TGTGCCTGGAGTACCCAGGACGGAGTTGAAGATACGCAGTATTTT. Translation gives CAWSTQDGVEDTQYF.

The table lists this clonotype with many counts. The chain links TRBV11-1 to TRBJ2-2; a weak D match, TRBD1 (5 bases). Trimming shortened V by 3 bases and J by 13 bases, and 21 bases separated the two germline ends. The CDR3 spans 15 residues. In germline, CDR1 is SGHAT, CDR2 FQDESV (reference sequence). The chain's CDR3 is CASSLGLGKSLRLFF. CDR3 bases: TGTGCCAGCAGCTTGGGGCTGGGAAAGAGTTTACGGCTGTTTTTT.

The chain employs TRBV24-1 and TRBJ2-2; D gene uncertain. This CDR3 has 11 amino acids. Germline CDR1 KGHDR, CDR2 SFDVKD. V gave up 1 base and J gave up 7 bases, with 0 bases separating them. Here the CDR3 reads CATSDFGELFF. Here the CDR3 DNA reads TGTGCCACCAGTGATTTCGGGGAGCTGTTTTTT.

Ten or more counts support this clonotype. This chain links TRBV27 with TRBJ2-7, with 13 positions matching TRBD2. CDR3 size: 15 residues. The trim removed 5 bases at V and 6 bases at J, leaving 7 bases unmatched. Germline CDR1 and CDR2: MNHEY and SMNVEV (reference sequence). This CDR3 reads CASSPWTSGSSEQYF. The CDR3 nucleotides read TGTGCCAGCAGTCCGTGGACTAGCGGGAGTTCCGAGCAGTACTTC.

V gene TRBV6-5 combines with J gene TRBJ1-2; TRBD1 might be the D (5 bases). The CDR3 totals 15 residues. Germline V lookup: CDR1 MNHEY, CDR2 SVGAGI. The ends were cut back, 5 bases at V and 4 bases at J, with 17 bases in the middle. CDR3 in amino acids: CASSHPGGGAYGYTF. The CDR3 DNA reads as TGTGCCAGCAGTCACCCTGGGGGTGGAGCCTATGGCTACACCTTC.